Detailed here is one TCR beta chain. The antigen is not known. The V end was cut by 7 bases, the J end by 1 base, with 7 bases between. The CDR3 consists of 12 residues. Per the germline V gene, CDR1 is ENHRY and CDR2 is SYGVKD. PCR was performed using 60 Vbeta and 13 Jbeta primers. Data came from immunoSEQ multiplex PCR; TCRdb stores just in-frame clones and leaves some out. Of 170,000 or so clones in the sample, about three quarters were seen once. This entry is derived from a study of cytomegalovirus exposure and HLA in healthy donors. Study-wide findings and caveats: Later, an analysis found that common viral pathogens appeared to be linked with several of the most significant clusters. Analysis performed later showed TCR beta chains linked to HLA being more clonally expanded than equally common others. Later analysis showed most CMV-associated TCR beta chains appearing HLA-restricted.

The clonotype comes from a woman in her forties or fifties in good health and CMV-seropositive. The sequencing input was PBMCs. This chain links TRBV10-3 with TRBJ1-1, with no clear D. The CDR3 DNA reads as TGTGCCATCAATACGGGGAACACTGAAGCTTTCTTT. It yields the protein CAINTGNTEAFF.